A single T cell receptor beta chain is shown here with its context. Clones were sequenced by immunoSEQ multiplex PCR, and TCRdb holds only the in-frame ones, with some missing. The sample yields about 190,000 clones, about 91% seen once. The entry originates in a study of control samples from healthy donors and cancer patients. The receptor comes from a man aged 30 to 39 in good health. Input material: blood.

This chain's CDR3 is CASSPRGGSSTDTQYF. As DNA, the CDR3 is TGTGCCAGCTCACCCAGGGGGGGTTCTAGCACAGATACGCAGTATTTT. The rearrangement uses TRBV18 and TRBJ2-3; D possibly matches TRBD1 or TRBD2 (7 bases each). V was pared by 3 bases and J by 0 bases, with 13 bases between. Germline V gene lookup returns CDR1 KGHSH and CDR2 LQKENI. CDR3 length: 16 amino acids.